These 6 T cell receptor beta chains share one sample of origin, sequenced in a study of CD8 T cells in Susac syndrome. Random hexamers were used to reverse transcribe roughly 0.5 to 1 ug of RNA. TCRdb reprocessed the immunoSEQ multiplex PCR reads via MiXCR and lists one record per CDR3 protein. The profile shows about 200,000 distinct CDR3 sequences, more than 85% of them singletons. Sequencing input: CD4+ T cells from PBMCs. All receptors come from a human donor with Susac syndrome.

The genes are TRBV6-2 or TRBV6-3 and TRBJ1-5; 9 bases align to TRBD1. The CDR3 is made up of 15 amino acids. V lost 6 bases to trimming and J lost 7 bases; unmatched junction nucleotides: 10. Germline V gives CDR1 MNHEY, CDR2 SVGEGT. CDR3 amino acids: CASRDGQGRGQPQHF. Here the CDR3 DNA reads TGTGCCAGCAGAGATGGACAGGGGAGAGGGCAGCCCCAGCATTTT.

In this sample, this clonotype turned up a few times. CDR3 amino acids: CASSADRVGTEAFF. The CDR3 DNA sequence: TGCGCCAGCAGCGCTGACAGGGTTGGCACTGAAGCTTTCTTT. The rearrangement joins TRBV5-1 to TRBJ1-1, with 7 bases fitting TRBD1. The CDR3 contains 14 residues. V lost 4 bases to trimming and J lost 4 bases; unmatched junction nucleotides: 7. The V gene's germline CDR1 is SGHRS and CDR2 YFSETQ.

V usage is TRBV6-1 and J usage is TRBJ2-7; D may match TRBD1 or TRBD2 (5 bases each). Trimming removed 5 bases at V and 4 bases at J, with 27 bases between. CDR1 is MNHNS and CDR2 is SASEGT in the germline V gene. The CDR3 has 18 amino acids. The CDR3 nucleotides are TGTGCCAGCAGTAAACACCGACCGGGGACGGCCGAGAGGTACGAGCAGTACTTC. This sequence encodes CASSKHRPGTAERYEQYF.

The rearrangement links TRBV3-1 to TRBJ2-3, with TRBD2 identical over 13 bases. J gave up 0 bases and V 3 bases, and 0 bases lay outside the gene matches. CDR1 is LGHDT, CDR2 YNNKEL, per germline (reference sequence). CDR3 length equals 16 residues. CDR3 loop: CASSQTSGGSTDTQYF. In nucleotides, the CDR3 is TGTGCCAGCAGCCAGACTAGCGGGGGGAGCACAGATACGCAGTATTTT.

This clonotype was found once. The chain links TRBV6-1 to TRBJ1-2, with 10 bases matching TRBD1. Germline V lookup: CDR1 MNHNS, CDR2 SASEGT. The junction had 6 bases not matched to a gene; V was cut back by 7 bases and J by 4 bases. The CDR3 covers 14 residues. DNA for the CDR3: TGTGCCAGCACAGGACAGGGGGAGCCCTATGGCTACACCTTC. Translated, it gives CASTGQGEPYGYTF.

This chain connects TRBV28 to TRBJ2-3; TRBD1 aligns across 9 bases. The CDR3 has 15 amino acids. V dropped 6 bases and J dropped 4; count of bases not matched to a gene: 8. The germline gives CDR1 MDHEN, CDR2 SYDVKM. The CDR3 coding sequence is TGTGCCAGCAGCCCCGGGACAGGGAGATCAGATACGCAGTATTTT. Translating gives CASSPGTGRSDTQYF.